The 17 T cell receptor beta chains below were found in one sample sequenced in a study of T cell responses to AZD1222 COVID-19 vaccine. Data came from immunoSEQ multiplex PCR; TCRdb stores just in-frame clones and leaves some out. The sample yields some 120,000 clones, 88% seen once. Sequences were derived from peripheral blood, sampled on day 0 of AZD1222 vaccination. These receptors originate from an adult in good health.

The chain recombines TRBV7-2 with TRBJ2-3, with D perhaps TRBD2 (5 bases). The CDR3 has 14 residues. Trimming cost V 3 bases and J 2 bases, with 9 bases left between them. The V gene's germline CDR1 is SGHTA and CDR2 FQGNSA. The CDR3, as DNA: TGTGCCAGCAGCTTTCGAGACTACACAGATACGCAGTATTTT. It encodes CASSFRDYTDTQYF.

CDR3 nucleotides: TGCGCCAGCAGCCAATTTAGCAACTATGGCTACACCTTC. It specifies CASSQFSNYGYTF. The gene calls are TRBV4-1 and TRBJ1-2; unclear D gene. CDR3 length: 13 residues. Germline CDR1 is MGHRA and CDR2 is YSYEKL. The ends were cut back, 2 bases at V and 2 bases at J, with 6 bases in the middle.

DNA of the CDR3: TGCGCCAGCAGTGTGGGACACCCCTCCTACGAGCAGTACTTC. This translates into CASSVGHPSYEQYF. The chain uses TRBV5-1 and TRBJ2-7; a weak D match, TRBD1 (6 bases). The CDR3 length is 14 residues. Trimming left V 5 bases short and J 0 bases short, with 12 bases between. Germline CDR1 is SGHRS and CDR2 is YFSETQ. Variable domain in full (rest from reference TRBV5-1 and TRBJ2-7): KAGVTQTPRYLIKTRGQQVTLSCSPISGHRSVSWYQQTPGQGLQFLFEYFSETQRNKGNFPGRFSGRQFSNSRSEMNVSTLELGDSALYLCASSVGHPSYEQYFGPGTRLTVT.

The table lists this clone with a few counts. This chain joins TRBV28 and TRBJ1-5, with 10 positions matching TRBD1. The CDR3 is 16 amino acids. V shed 3 bases and J 6 bases; nucleotides not matched to a gene: 8. In germline, CDR1 is MDHEN, CDR2 SYDVKM. CDR3 residues: CASSLGQTGGGQPQHF. The CDR3, as DNA: TGTGCCAGCAGTTTGGGGCAGACAGGGGGCGGTCAGCCCCAGCATTTT.

The V and J genes are TRBV9 and TRBJ1-2; 7 bases line up with TRBD1. The CDR3 loop spans 13 amino acids. J lost 8 bases, V lost 0 bases, and 4 bases had no gene match. The germline CDR1 and CDR2 sequences are SGDLS and YYNGEE. The CDR3 DNA sequence: TGTGCCAGCAGCGTAGAACAGGGGCTCGGCTACACCTTC. Protein: CASSVEQGLGYTF.

This rearrangement joins TRBV24-1 to TRBJ2-3; D is undetermined. In germline, CDR1 is KGHDR, CDR2 SFDVKD. The CDR3 extends over 14 amino acids. Trimming left V 1 base short and J 3 bases short, with 7 bases between. CDR3 residues: CATSDFSRTDTQYF. The CDR3 DNA reads as TGTGCCACCAGTGATTTTTCCCGAACAGATACGCAGTATTTT.

The CDR3 spells CASSQSGTSGVTEQFF. Here the CDR3 DNA reads TGCGCCAGCAGCCAATCCGGGACTAGCGGGGTCACGGAGCAGTTCTTC. The rearrangement uses TRBV4-3 and TRBJ2-1, with TRBD2 matching over 13 bases. Germline V gene lookup returns CDR1 LGHNA and CDR2 YSLEER. The CDR3 runs 16 residues. Trimming removed 2 bases from V and 10 bases from J; junction bases left unmatched: 8.

This chain connects TRBV5-4 to TRBJ2-3; 7 nucleotides match TRBD1. The CDR3 is 17 amino acids. Trimming cost V 4 bases and J 1 base; bases outside gene matches: 12. Germline V gene lookup returns CDR1 SGHNT and CDR2 YYREEE (reference sequence). The CDR3: CASSPPIRQGGTDTQYF. The CDR3 DNA sequence: TGTGCCAGCAGCCCGCCGATAAGACAGGGAGGCACAGATACGCAGTATTTT.

CDR3 protein: CASSLGGNNYGYTF. CDR3 nucleotide sequence: TGTGCCAGCAGCTTGGGGGGGAACAACTATGGCTACACCTTC. The V and J genes are TRBV5-6 and TRBJ1-2; perhaps TRBD1 as D (5 bases). This CDR3 comprises 14 residues. The germline V gene has CDR1 SGHDT and CDR2 YYEEEE. Trimming removed 0 bases at V and 2 bases at J, with 8 bases between. Looking up the rest from reference TRBV5-6 and TRBJ1-2 gives the full variable domain: DAGVTQSPTHLIKTRGQQVTLRCSPKSGHDTVSWYQQALGQGPQFIFQYYEEEERQRGNFPDRFSGHQFPNYSSELNVNALLLGDSALYLCASSLGGNNYGYTFGSGTRLTVV.

The gene calls are TRBV6-5 and TRBJ1-2; D gene unclear. CDR1 is MNHEY, CDR2 SVGAGI, per germline. The CDR3 extends over 14 amino acids. V was shortened by 5 bases and J by 4 bases, with 14 bases between the two germline ends. The CDR3, as DNA: TGTGCCAGCAGTCGCGTCCGGACTTTCTATGGCTACACCTTC. Amino acid sequence: CASSRVRTFYGYTF.

The chain links TRBV24-1 to TRBJ1-2, with D tentatively TRBD1 (6 bases). Germline assignment: CDR1 KGHDR and CDR2 SFDVKD. The CDR3 extends over 16 amino acids. V lost 6 bases to trimming and J lost 4 bases, with 20 bases between them. CDR3 protein: CATSLGPGARGYGYTF. CDR3 in DNA: TGTGCCACCAGTCTCGGGCCAGGGGCGCGAGGCTATGGCTACACCTTC.

The chain joins TRBV5-1 to TRBJ1-6, with a possible D match to TRBD1 (6 bases). V lost 3 bases to trimming and J lost 8 bases, with 24 bases between them. From germline, CDR1 is SGHRS and CDR2 YFSETQ. The CDR3 is 18 residues long. The CDR3 DNA sequence: TGCGCCAGCAGCTCATTTGGATCACAGGGTTCGGCCTATTCACCCCTCCACTTT. Protein product: CASSSFGSQGSAYSPLHF.

J is TRBJ1-6 and V is TRBV6-1; D uncertain. Germline values: CDR1 MNHNS, CDR2 SASEGT. The CDR3 contains 14 residues. The ends were cut back, 11 bases at V and 3 bases at J, with 14 bases in the middle. The CDR3 DNA reads as TGTGCCGGACGGACTGCTTACTATAATTCACCCCTCCACTTT. It encodes CAGRTAYYNSPLHF.

V usage is TRBV3-1 (or the pseudogene TRBV3-2) and J usage is TRBJ2-7; D gene unclear. CDR3 length: 13 amino acids. The ends were cut back, 5 bases at V and 7 bases at J, with 15 bases in the middle. Germline assignment: CDR1 LGHDT and CDR2 YNNKEL (reference sequence). The CDR3 DNA sequence: TGTGCCAGCAGCTCACTGGTGGCCGGGGAGCAGTACTTC. Translation gives CASSSLVAGEQYF.

The genes are TRBV28 and TRBJ2-1; 7 bases map to TRBD1. Per the germline V gene, CDR1 is MDHEN and CDR2 is SYDVKM. The CDR3 sequence is 14 residues long. Germline trimming cut 7 bases from V and 5 bases from J; bases unmatched to any gene: 8. This chain's CDR3 is CASTEQGTNNEQFF. Written as DNA, the CDR3 is TGTGCCAGCACCGAACAGGGGACGAACAATGAGCAGTTCTTC.

This rearrangement joins TRBV19 to TRBJ1-5, with 7 positions matching TRBD1. This CDR3 contains 11 residues. The ends lost 4 bases at V and 9 bases at J; junction bases unmatched: 0. Germline lookup yields CDR1 LNHDA and CDR2 SQIVND (reference sequence). CDR3 residues: CASSNRGPQHF. Here the CDR3 DNA reads TGTGCCAGTAGTAACAGGGGGCCCCAGCATTTT.

This rearrangement joins TRBV19 to TRBJ2-2; 11 nucleotides agree with TRBD2. Germline-derived CDR1 and CDR2 are LNHDA and SQIVND (reference sequence). V gave up 4 bases and J gave up 7 bases; unmatched junction bases: 8. The CDR3 length is 16 residues. CDR3 coding DNA: TGTGCCAGTAGTAGATATAGCGGGGGGGCTCACGGGGAGCTGTTTTTT. Its protein product is CASSRYSGGAHGELFF.